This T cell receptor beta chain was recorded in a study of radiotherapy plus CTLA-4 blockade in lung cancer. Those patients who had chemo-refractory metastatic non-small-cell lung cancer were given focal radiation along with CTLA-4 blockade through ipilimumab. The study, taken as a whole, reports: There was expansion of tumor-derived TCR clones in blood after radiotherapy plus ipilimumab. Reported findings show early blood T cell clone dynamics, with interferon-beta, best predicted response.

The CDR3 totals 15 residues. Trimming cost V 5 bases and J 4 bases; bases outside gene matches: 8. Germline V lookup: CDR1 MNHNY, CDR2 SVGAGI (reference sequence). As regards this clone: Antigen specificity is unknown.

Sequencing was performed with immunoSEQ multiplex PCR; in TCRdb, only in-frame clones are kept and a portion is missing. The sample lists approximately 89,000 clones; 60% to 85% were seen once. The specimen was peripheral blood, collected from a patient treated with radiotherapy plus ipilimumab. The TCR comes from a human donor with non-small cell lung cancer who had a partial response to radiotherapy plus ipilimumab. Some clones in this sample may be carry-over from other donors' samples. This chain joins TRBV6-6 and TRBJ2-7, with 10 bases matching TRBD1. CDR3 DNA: TGTGCCAGCAGTCCTCCGGGACAGGGGCCTTACGAGCAGTACTTC. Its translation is CASSPPGQGPYEQYF.